What follows are 27 T cell receptor beta chains derived from one specimen sequenced in a study of Tregs in tolerant kidney transplant recipients. Some clones are missing from TCRdb's copy, which holds only in-frame ones; the method was immunoSEQ multiplex PCR. This repertoire includes approximately 31,000 clones. Specimen: CD8+ T cells from blood, collected before the transplant. These TCRs come from a human donor who received a combined kidney and bone marrow transplant.

Regarding this clone: Sequencing ends 3 residues short of the CDR3 end; the germline J gene provides the rest. This chain uses TRBV6-1 with TRBJ2-7; TRBD2 aligns across 8 bases. CDR3 length equals 17 residues. Germline trimming cut 1 base from V and 0 bases from J; bases unmatched to any gene: 8. Germline values: CDR1 MNHNS, CDR2 SASEGT. The CDR3: CASSEVWISGASYEQYF. The covered CDR3 bases are TGTGCCAGCAGTGAAGTGTGGATTAGCGGGGCCTCCTACGAG.

With respect to this clone: Coverage ceases 3 residues before the CDR3 finishes, and the germline J gene fills in the end. This chain uses TRBV18 with TRBJ1-2; D is possibly TRBD1 (6 bases). The germline V and J ends were trimmed by 3 bases and 5 bases, with 13 bases remaining between them. The CDR3 is made up of 14 amino acids. CDR1 and CDR2 (germline): KGHSH, LQKENI. CDR3 DNA (partial): TGTGCCAGCTCACCTTCCGGGACACCTTATGGC. Protein sequence: CASSPSGTPYG. The whole CDR3 sequence is CASSPSGTPYGYTF.

Comments on this clone: The CDR3 end lies 3 residues beyond the end of the read and is filled in from the germline J gene. The rearrangement joins TRBV5-6 to TRBJ1-5; a weak D match, TRBD1 (6 bases). The V end was cut by 3 bases, the J end by 7 bases, with 11 bases between. The germline V gene encodes CDR1 SGHDT and CDR2 YYEEEE. The CDR3 length is 13 residues. The CDR3 spells CASSSEGGQPQHF. The part of the CDR3 DNA that was read is TGTGCCAGCAGCTCAGAGGGGGGGCAGCCC.

Remarks on this clone: The sequenced fragment ends 3 residues before the CDR3 boundary, so the rest is inferred from the germline J gene. Additional DNA sequences in this sample encode the identical CDR3. The chain combines TRBV5-6 with TRBJ2-1; 8 nucleotides line up with TRBD2. This CDR3 is 14 amino acids long. Unmatched junction bases numbered 1, after V lost 1 base and J lost 4 bases. The germline V gene has CDR1 SGHDT and CDR2 YYEEEE. The sequenced part of the CDR3 DNA is TGTGCCAGCAGCTTGACTAGCGGTTACAATGAG. Amino acid sequence: CASSLTSGYNE. The whole CDR3 sequence is CASSLTSGYNEQFF.

With regard to this clone: The CDR3 end lies 3 residues beyond the end of the read and is filled in from the germline J gene. The V gene is TRBV5-1, the J gene TRBJ1-2; D unresolved. CDR1 is SGHRS and CDR2 is YFSETQ in the germline V gene. The CDR3 consists of 14 residues. V lost 4 bases to trimming and J lost 2 bases, with 12 bases between them. The part of the CDR3 DNA that was read is TGCGCCAGCAGCCCCCCCAATCAGAACTATGGC. Its translation is CASSPPNQNYG. The full CDR3 protein reads CASSPPNQNYGYTF. Full variable domain (remainder filled in from reference TRBV5-1 and TRBJ1-2): KAGVTQTPRYLIKTRGQQVTLSCSPISGHRSVSWYQQTPGQGLQFLFEYFSETQRNKGNFPGRFSGRQFSNSRSEMNVSTLELGDSALYLCASSPPNQNYGYTFGSGTRLTVV.

Regarding this clone: Read sequence stops 3 residues before the CDR3 end, and the germline J gene provides the missing end. This chain uses TRBV7-9 with TRBJ2-2, with 10 bases fitting TRBD2. The J segment lost 6 bases and the V segment lost 3 bases, leaving 4 bases of the junction unmatched. From germline, CDR1 is SEHNR and CDR2 FQNEAQ (reference sequence). The CDR3 runs 15 residues. The sequenced part of the CDR3 DNA is TGTGCCAGCAGCTTTCTAGCGGGAGTAGCCGGGGAG. It codes for CASSFLAGVAGE. The entire CDR3 protein reads CASSFLAGVAGELFF. Supplemented by reference TRBV7-9 and TRBJ2-2, the full variable domain reads DTGVSQNPRHKITKRGQNVTFRCDPISEHNRLYWYRQTLGQGPEFLTYFQNEAQLEKSRLLSDRFSAERPKGSFSTLEIQRTEQGDSAMYLCASSFLAGVAGELFFGEGSRLTVL.

Worth noting for this clone: The CDR3 end lies 3 residues beyond the end of the read and is filled in from the germline J gene. This chain uses TRBV5-1 with TRBJ1-1; the D gene is possibly TRBD1 (5 bases). CDR3 length: 17 amino acids. V lost 0 bases to trimming and J lost 0 bases, with 15 bases between them. Germline V gives CDR1 SGHRS, CDR2 YFSETQ. The covered CDR3 bases are TGCGCCAGCAGCTTGGATTGGGCAGGGAGAATGAACACTGAA. It specifies CASSLDWAGRMNTE. The whole CDR3 protein reads CASSLDWAGRMNTEAFF.

In the case of this clone: The read falls 3 residues short of the CDR3 end, and the missing part is taken from the germline J gene. The chain has TRBV20-1 and TRBJ2-3, with a tentative D call TRBD2 (5 bases). Germline V gene sequence: CDR1 DFQATT, CDR2 SNEGSKA (reference sequence). The V end was cut by 6 bases, the J end by 6 bases, with 16 bases between. This CDR3 region has 13 residues. Partial CDR3 DNA: TGCAGTGCCTCGGAGGTCTCAGGCGATACG. Protein product: CSASEVSGDT. The full CDR3 sequence reads CSASEVSGDTQYF.

Remarks on this clone: The read gets to within 3 residues of the CDR3 end, and the germline J gene fills in the rest. The chain has TRBV13 and TRBJ2-3; no clear D. In germline, CDR1 is PRHDT, CDR2 FYEKMQ (reference sequence). With 4 bases removed from V and 1 base from J, the gap between germline ends came to 6 bases. The CDR3 consists of 13 residues. The part of the CDR3 DNA that was read is TGTGCCAGCAGCTCTCCGGGCACAGATACG. This encodes CASSSPGTDT. The whole CDR3 sequence is CASSSPGTDTQYF.

As regards this clone: The read terminates 3 residues ahead of where the CDR3 ends, so the germline J gene completes it. This sequence joins TRBV7-9 and TRBJ2-1; 9 positions agree with TRBD2. V lost 1 base to trimming and J lost 5 bases; unmatched junction nucleotides: 0. CDR1 and CDR2 from the germline V gene are SEHNR and FQNEAQ (reference sequence). The CDR3 has 14 residues. The CDR3 protein is CASSLVAGDNEQFF. Partial CDR3 DNA: TGTGCCAGCAGCTTAGTAGCGGGGGACAATGAG.

On this clone: The CDR3 goes on 3 residues after the read ends, and that part is filled in from the germline J gene. The chain carries TRBV23-1 and TRBJ2-2; 12 nucleotides match TRBD1. TRBV23-1 is an ORF; its function is uncertain. V shed 2 bases, J shed 5 bases, and the junction held 9 bases outside the gene matches. This CDR3 region has 18 residues. CDR3 sequence reads: CASSQEGQGAPGTGELFF. The CDR3 bases that were read are TGCGCCAGCAGTCAAGAGGGACAGGGGGCGCCGGGGACCGGGGAG.

As for this clone: The CDR3 end is not reached by the read, which stops 3 residues before it; the germline J gene fills it in. The chain combines TRBV12-5 with TRBJ1-1; no reliable D call. CDR1 is LGHNT and CDR2 is FRNRAP in the germline V gene. The CDR3 runs 13 residues. V dropped 2 bases and J dropped 1 base, with 5 bases sitting between them. The DNA read from the CDR3 is TGTGCTAGTGGTTTGAACACGAACACTGAA. Residues: CASGLNTNTE. The whole CDR3 sequence reads CASGLNTNTEAFF.

Comment on this clone: Read sequence stops 3 residues before the CDR3 end, and the germline J gene provides the missing end. Other nucleotide sequences in the sample specify the same CDR3. The chain couples TRBV6-2 or TRBV6-3 to TRBJ2-3; 10 nucleotides line up with TRBD2. V shed 6 bases and J 1 base; nucleotides not matched to a gene: 7. The CDR3 sequence is 16 residues long. Germline CDR1 reads MNHEY; CDR2 reads SVGEGT. The sequenced part of the CDR3 DNA is TGTGCCAGCAGGAGACTAGCGGGCGATGGCACAGATACG. It translates to CASRRLAGDGTDT. The entire CDR3 protein reads CASRRLAGDGTDTQYF.

For this clone: The missing CDR3 end, 3 residues past where the read stops, is filled in from the germline J gene. This sequence joins TRBV6-2 or TRBV6-3 and TRBJ1-1; TRBD1 is a possible D gene (6 bases). Germline V gene data show CDR1 as MNHEY and CDR2 as SVGEGT. Between the trimmed V and J ends, which lost 7 bases and 0 bases, there was a span of 12 bases. CDR3 length: 14 residues. This chain's CDR3 is CASTPTGLNTEAFF. The CDR3 bases that were read are TGTGCCAGCACCCCGACAGGATTGAACACTGAA.

Comment on this clone: Sequencing ends 3 residues short of the CDR3 end; the germline J gene provides the rest. The chain combines TRBV7-6 with TRBJ2-1, with D maybe TRBD1 (5 bases). Germline values: CDR1 SGHVS, CDR2 FNYEAQ. The CDR3 runs to 15 residues. V was clipped by 0 bases and J by 9 bases, with 15 bases between them. Incomplete CDR3 DNA: TGTGCCAGCAGCTTAGCGGTGGCAGGGAAGGGTGAG. It translates to CASSLAVAGKGE. The entire CDR3 reads CASSLAVAGKGEQFF.

Notes on this clone: Read data end 3 residues before the CDR3 end; the end is taken from the germline J gene. The chain couples TRBV5-1 to TRBJ2-3; 7 nucleotides line up with TRBD2. The V gene end was trimmed by 4 bases and the J gene end by 2 bases; junction bases not matched to a gene: 7. The V gene's germline CDR1 is SGHRS and CDR2 YFSETQ. The length of the CDR3 is 15 residues. The DNA read from the CDR3 is TGCGCCAGCAGCCTCGGGACTACATACACAGATACG. Translated, it gives CASSLGTTYTDT. The CDR3 reads in full as CASSLGTTYTDTQYF.

As regards this clone: Coverage ceases 3 residues before the CDR3 finishes, and the germline J gene fills in the end. The chain is built from TRBV20-1 and TRBJ2-1; 8 bases are shared with TRBD2. The J segment lost 0 bases and the V segment lost 5 bases, leaving 9 bases of the junction unmatched. Germline V gene data show CDR1 as DFQATT and CDR2 as SNEGSKA (reference sequence). The CDR3 is 16 residues long. This CDR3 is CSAEVAGRSSYNEQFF. The sequenced CDR3 bases are TGCAGTGCTGAAGTAGCGGGGCGGAGCTCCTACAATGAG.

In regard to this clone: The sequenced fragment ends 3 residues before the CDR3 boundary, so the rest is inferred from the germline J gene. The rearrangement links TRBV30 to TRBJ1-5; weak D call: TRBD1 (6 bases). With 5 bases removed from V and 4 bases from J, the gap between germline ends came to 15 bases. There are 14 residues in the CDR3. Germline-derived CDR1 and CDR2 are GTSNPN and SVGIG (reference sequence). CDR3: CAWALGAGNQPQHF. The DNA read from the CDR3 is TGTGCCTGGGCCTTGGGGGCTGGGAATCAGCCC. Full variable domain (remainder filled in from reference TRBV30 and TRBJ1-5): SQTIHQWPATLVQPVGSPLSLECTVEGTSNPNLYWYRQAAGRGLQLLFYSVGIGQISSEVPQNLSASRPQDRQFILSSKKLLLSDSGFYLCAWALGAGNQPQHFGDGTRLSIL.

For this clone: The DNA ends 3 residues before the CDR3 does, and the rest of the CDR3 is filled in from the germline J gene. The J gene is TRBJ2-3, the V gene TRBV10-3; D may be TRBD2 (6 bases). The CDR3 is 16 amino acids. V was cut by 3 bases and J by 0 bases, with 13 bases left in between. Germline CDR1 ENHRY, CDR2 SYGVKD. Partial CDR3 DNA: TGTGCCATCAGTGAAGATACTAGCCTGAGCACAGATACG. Translating it yields CAISEDTSLSTDT. Given in full, the CDR3 is CAISEDTSLSTDTQYF.

Here the CDR3 reads CATSTPGQGHGYTF. Partial CDR3 DNA: TGTGCCACCTCGACCCCGGGACAGGGGCATGGC. The chain has TRBV6-2 or TRBV6-3 and TRBJ1-2; 10 bases fit TRBD1. The read halts 3 residues ahead of the CDR3 end, with the missing end drawn from the germline J gene. The CDR3 extends over 14 amino acids. Germline CDR1 is MNHEY and CDR2 is SVGEGT. V was pared by 10 bases and J by 6 bases, with 11 bases of the junction left unmatched.

The covered CDR3 bases are TGCGCCAGCAGCTTTCCCCCGACTCTGAACACTGAA. As protein: CASSFPPTLNTE. Given in full, the CDR3 is CASSFPPTLNTEAFF. This chain uses TRBV5-1 with TRBJ1-1; D not certain. The CDR3 extends 3 residues past the end of the read, so its final part is completed from the germline J gene. Germline V CDR1 and CDR2: SGHRS, YFSETQ. The CDR3 spans 15 residues. V dropped 2 bases and J dropped 0 bases, with 11 bases sitting between them.

In the case of this clone: The CDR3 is cut off 3 residues early in the read; its end comes from the germline J gene. The chain carries TRBV2 and TRBJ2-2, with 8 bases matching TRBD1. V shed 8 bases and J 7 bases; nucleotides not matched to a gene: 9. CDR3 length: 14 residues. CDR1 and CDR2 (germline): SNHLY, FYNNEI. The CDR3 loop is CASPDRESLGELFF. Partial CDR3 DNA: TGTGCCAGCCCGGACAGGGAATCCCTCGGGGAG. The full variable domain, with the rest looked up from reference TRBV2 and TRBJ2-2, is EPEVTQTPSHQVTQMGQEVILRCVPISNHLYFYWYRQILGQKVEFLVSFYNNEISEKSEIFDDQFSVERPDGSNFTLKIRSTKLEDSAMYFCASPDRESLGELFFGEGSRLTVL.

A remark on this clone: The read falls 3 residues short of the CDR3 end, and the missing part is taken from the germline J gene. V is TRBV5-6 and J is TRBJ2-7; perhaps TRBD1 as D (6 bases). The CDR3 is 13 residues long. Per germline, CDR1 SGHDT and CDR2 YYEEEE. V was cut by 3 bases and J by 5 bases, with 12 bases left in between. Partial CDR3 DNA: TGTGCCAGCAGCTCGGGACATCCCAACGAG. Translation gives CASSSGHPNE. In full, the CDR3 is CASSSGHPNEQYF.

In the case of this clone: The read terminates 3 residues ahead of where the CDR3 ends, so the germline J gene completes it. The genes are TRBV11-2 and TRBJ2-3; the match to TRBD1 covers 7 bases. V lost 1 base and J lost 6; bases outside the gene matches: 7. The CDR3 loop spans 15 amino acids. CDR1 and CDR2 from the germline V gene are SGHAT and FQNNGV. The CDR3: CASSLVDRVWDTQYF. The CDR3 bases that were read are TGTGCCAGCAGCTTAGTAGACAGGGTGTGGGATACG. The full variable domain, its missing parts supplied by reference TRBV11-2 and TRBJ2-3, is EAGVAQSPRYKIIEKRQSVAFWCNPISGHATLYWYQQILGQGPKLLIQFQNNGVVDDSQLPKDRFSAERLKGVDSTLKIQPAKLEDSAVYLCASSLVDRVWDTQYFGPGTRLTVL.

Points on this clone: The read comes to an end 3 residues before the CDR3 does, leaving the germline J gene to fill in the end. The chain is built from TRBV6-2 or TRBV6-3 and TRBJ2-1; D is unresolved. CDR1 MNHEY and CDR2 SVGEGT come from the germline V gene. V was trimmed by 0 bases and J by 0 bases, leaving 12 bases between them. The CDR3 spans 17 residues. The CDR3: CASSYSMVLSSYNEQFF. Partial CDR3 DNA: TGTGCCAGCAGTTACTCGATGGTCCTTAGCTCCTACAATGAG.

Incomplete CDR3 DNA: TGTGCCAGCAGCAGAGACGGGACAGGGGATCAAGAGACC. This encodes CASSRDGTGDQET. The entire CDR3 sequence reads CASSRDGTGDQETQYF. The V and J genes are TRBV7-6 and TRBJ2-5, with 10 bases aligning to TRBD1. The read halts 3 residues ahead of the CDR3 end, with the missing end drawn from the germline J gene. CDR1 is SGHVS and CDR2 is FNYEAQ in the germline V gene. J gave up 2 bases and V 5 bases, and 8 bases lay outside the gene matches. The CDR3 loop spans 16 amino acids.

Note on this clone: The DNA ends 3 residues before the CDR3 does, and the rest of the CDR3 is filled in from the germline J gene. The chain couples TRBV18 to TRBJ2-1; 13 bases match TRBD2. This CDR3 comprises 15 residues. V shed 4 bases and J 8 bases; nucleotides not matched to a gene: 5. The germline gives CDR1 KGHSH, CDR2 LQKENI. CDR3 DNA (partial): TGTGCCAGCTCACATCGGACTAGCGGGAGTTATGAG. Translation: CASSHRTSGSYE. The entire CDR3 sequence reads CASSHRTSGSYEQFF.